This record covers a single T cell receptor beta chain. As originally analysed: Estimated nucleated cell counts came from reference gene primer amplification. The method was immunoSEQ multiplex PCR; TCRdb's version includes in-frame clones alone and lacks a portion of them. For V, J and clone size, that table is used; D and trimming come from the DNA. This table holds some 300,000 clones, 75% to 90% found once. The data were obtained in a study of blood T cell repertoires in COVID-19. Study information: COVID-19 samples from acute and convalescent phases originated in the United States, Italy and Spain. T cells, B-cell-depleted T cells, or PBMCs supplied cDNA or gDNA.

Germline CDR1 and CDR2: MDHEN and SYDVKM. CDR3 length equals 15 residues. Trimming pared 6 bases from V and 1 base from J, leaving 13 bases between. The chain couples TRBV28 to TRBJ1-5, with D possibly being TRBD1 (5 bases). This receptor was taken from a young man with active or convalescent COVID-19. Material for sequencing was peripheral blood. In DNA, the CDR3 is TGTGCCAGCAGACCGGACGGGGGGAGCAATCAGCCCCAGCATTTT. It encodes CASRPDGGSNQPQHF.